Included here is one T cell receptor (beta chain) sequence, with context. Its antigen remains unidentified. Combining a sample-barcoded 5' primer with a J-beta primer mix, a second PCR ran for roughly 7 to 12 cycles. A 12-random-nucleotide template-switch adaptor tagged each cDNA molecule. CDR3-containing paired-end reads numbering at least 2.5 million came from each sample. TCRdb processed the 5' RACE reads anew with MiXCR; each CDR3 protein has one entry. The sample has over 500,000 distinct CDR3 sequences; 52% are singletons. The entry originates in a study of blood T cells in healthy people across ages. V lost 1 base to trimming and J lost 5 bases, with 11 bases between them. The CDR3 sequence is 14 residues long. Whole-study findings and limits: Greater diversity and more naive CD4+ cells were seen in long-lived donors than in aged donors. From one million sequenced T cells, diversity estimates were lower bounds.

This chain uses TRBV12-3 or TRBV12-4 with TRBJ2-5, with D possibly matching TRBD1 (6 bases). The origin of this receptor is a woman of 80 years or more in good health. Sequenced input: blood. CDR3: CASSLVHRDETQYF. The CDR3 DNA is TGTGCCAGCAGTTTAGTGCACAGGGATGAGACCCAGTACTTC.